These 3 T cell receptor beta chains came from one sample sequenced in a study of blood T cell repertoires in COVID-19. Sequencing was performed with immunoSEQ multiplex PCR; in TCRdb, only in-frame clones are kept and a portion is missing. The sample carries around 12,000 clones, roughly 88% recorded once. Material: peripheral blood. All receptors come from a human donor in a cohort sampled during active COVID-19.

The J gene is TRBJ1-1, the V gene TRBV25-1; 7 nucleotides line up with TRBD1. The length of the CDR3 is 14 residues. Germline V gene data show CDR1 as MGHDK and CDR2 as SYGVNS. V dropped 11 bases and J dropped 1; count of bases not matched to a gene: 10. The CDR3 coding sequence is TGTGCCTGGCTTAAGACAGGGCCGAACACTGAAGCTTTCTTT. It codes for CAWLKTGPNTEAFF.

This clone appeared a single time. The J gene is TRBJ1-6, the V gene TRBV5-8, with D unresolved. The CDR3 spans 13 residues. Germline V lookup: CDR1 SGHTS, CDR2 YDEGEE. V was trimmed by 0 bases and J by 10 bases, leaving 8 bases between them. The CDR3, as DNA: TGTGCCAGCAGCTTGGCCCGCGAATCACCCCTCCACTTT. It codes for CASSLARESPLHF.

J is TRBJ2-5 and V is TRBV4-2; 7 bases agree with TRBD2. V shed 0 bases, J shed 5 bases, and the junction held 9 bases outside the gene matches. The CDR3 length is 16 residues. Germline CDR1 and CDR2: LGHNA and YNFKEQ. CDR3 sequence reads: CASSQDGGRAVETQYF. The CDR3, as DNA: TGTGCCAGCAGCCAAGACGGAGGGAGGGCAGTCGAGACCCAGTACTTC.